A single TCR beta chain is shown here with its context. This entry comes from a study of patients and donors after allogeneic stem cell transplantation. Each CDR3 protein is one row after TCRdb ran MiXCR on the RT-PCR reads. The sample has about a million distinct CDR3 sequences, more than 15% seen once; the top ten hold 6%. V was pared by 1 base and J by 0 bases, with 7 bases between. The length of the CDR3 is 15 residues. Germline assignment: CDR1 SEHNR and CDR2 FQNEAQ (reference sequence). Specimen: blood, either unsorted or a sorted T cell fraction (not recorded which). The receptor comes from a human donor who was either an allogeneic HSCT recipient or a stem cell or donor lymphocyte infusion donor (not recorded which). It is not recorded whose cells these are; they may come from a transplant donor. This chain uses TRBV7-9 with TRBJ1-3, with unresolved D. The CDR3 spells CASSLGTNSGNTIYF. As DNA, the CDR3 is TGTGCCAGCAGCTTAGGAACGAACTCTGGAAACACCATATATTTT. The full variable domain, in which reference TRBV7-9 and TRBJ1-3 provide the parts outside the CDR3, is DTGVSQNPRHKITKRGQNVTFRCDPISEHNRLYWYRQTLGQGPEFLTYFQNEAQLEKSRLLSDRFSAERPKGSFSTLEIQRTEQGDSAMYLCASSLGTNSGNTIYFGEGSWLTVV.